The 24 T cell receptor beta chains presented below share a single source sample, sequenced in a study of shared clonotypes between healthy human individuals. TCRdb's table, derived via immunoSEQ multiplex PCR, lists solely in-frame clones and lacks some. The table has hundreds of thousands of clones, roughly three quarters seen once. The specimen was PBMCs. Every receptor here comes from a woman aged 35 to 49 in good health. Some clones in this sample may be carry-over from other donors' samples.

A note on this clone: Additional DNA sequences in this sample encode the identical CDR3. The chain joins TRBV28 to TRBJ2-7; 9 bases map to TRBD2. This CDR3 contains 15 residues. In germline, CDR1 is MDHEN, CDR2 SYDVKM. With V trimmed by 5 bases and J by 2 bases, 7 bases remained unmatched. CDR3 coding DNA: TGTGCCAGCAGTCCCCCAGGCGGGAGGGCCTACGAGCAGTACTTC. Its translation: CASSPPGGRAYEQYF.

The V call is TRBV7-9, the J call TRBJ2-1; D gene uncertain. The CDR3 has 12 residues. Trimming stripped 0 bases from V and 11 bases from J, with 8 bases between. Per the germline V gene, CDR1 is SEHNR and CDR2 is FQNEAQ (reference sequence). The CDR3, as DNA: TGTGCCAGCAGCTTAGCTGAGCGCAAGCAGTTCTTC. Translating it yields CASSLAERKQFF.

This clone showed up just once. The chain combines TRBV5-4 with TRBJ2-1; D is perhaps TRBD2 (5 bases). CDR1 and CDR2 (germline): SGHNT, YYREEE (reference sequence). V was clipped by 4 bases and J by 5 bases, with 13 bases between them. CDR3 length: 14 amino acids. This chain's CDR3 is CASSQDGLHNEQFF. As DNA, the CDR3 is TGTGCCAGCAGCCAGGATGGACTGCACAATGAGCAGTTCTTC.

V is TRBV7-9 and J is TRBJ1-2, with D unresolved. Deletions cut 1 base from V and 3 bases from J, with 9 bases between. CDR1 is SEHNR and CDR2 is FQNEAQ in the germline V gene (reference sequence). The CDR3 totals 14 residues. CDR3 loop: CASSLGRRDYGYTF. The CDR3 DNA reads TGTGCCAGCAGCTTAGGGCGGAGAGACTATGGCTACACCTTC. The full variable domain, with the rest looked up from reference TRBV7-9 and TRBJ1-2, is DTGVSQNPRHKITKRGQNVTFRCDPISEHNRLYWYRQTLGQGPEFLTYFQNEAQLEKSRLLSDRFSAERPKGSFSTLEIQRTEQGDSAMYLCASSLGRRDYGYTFGSGTRLTVV.

As DNA, the CDR3 is TGTGCCAGCAGCACCGGACTAGCGGGCTCCTACGAGCAGTACTTC. It is translated as CASSTGLAGSYEQYF. The chain links TRBV5-4 to TRBJ2-7; 11 bases fit TRBD2. V lost 4 bases, J lost 0 bases, and 3 bases stayed unmatched. The V gene's germline CDR1 is SGHNT and CDR2 YYREEE (reference sequence). The CDR3 is made up of 15 amino acids.

The rearrangement links TRBV11-2 to TRBJ1-2; D unresolved. This CDR3 spans 14 amino acids. Germline V gene lookup returns CDR1 SGHAT and CDR2 FQNNGV. Deletions cut 5 bases from V and 3 bases from J, with 13 bases between. The CDR3 loop is CASSPSPGDYGYTF. The CDR3, as DNA: TGTGCCAGCAGCCCTTCTCCAGGCGACTATGGCTACACCTTC.

This clone was observed a few times. The chain joins TRBV7-3 to TRBJ2-3, with D maybe TRBD2 (5 bases). CDR1 and CDR2 (germline): SGHTA, FQGTGA. V dropped 2 bases and J dropped 6 bases, with 12 bases sitting between them. The CDR3 length is 14 residues. This CDR3 is CASSLGGSMDTQYF. The CDR3, as DNA: TGTGCCAGCAGCTTAGGTGGGAGTATGGATACGCAGTATTTT.

This rearrangement joins TRBV6-1 to TRBJ1-2, with D possibly being TRBD1 (6 bases). Trimming took off 2 bases at V and 3 bases at J, with 7 bases between the two ends. Looked up from germline, CDR1 is MNHNS and CDR2 is SASEGT. This CDR3 is 13 amino acids long. DNA for the CDR3: TGTGCCAGCAGTGAAAACAGGGACTATGGCTACACCTTC. Amino acids: CASSENRDYGYTF.

The chain couples TRBV28 to TRBJ2-3; D remains ambiguous. In germline, CDR1 is MDHEN, CDR2 SYDVKM. V dropped 9 bases and J dropped 4 bases, with 11 bases sitting between them. CDR3 length: 12 residues. This chain's CDR3 is CASNPRPDTQYF. CDR3 DNA: TGTGCCAGTAACCCCAGACCAGATACGCAGTATTTT.

This clone was recorded only once. J is TRBJ2-7 and V is TRBV5-1; TRBD2 matches 13 bases. Trimming at V came to 3 bases and at J to 5 bases, leaving 5 bases not matched to a gene. Germline loops: CDR1 SGHRS, CDR2 YFSETQ. CDR3 length equals 15 residues. CDR3 bases: TGCGCCAGCAGCTCCGGGACTAGCGGGACCCACGAGCAGTACTTC. Residues: CASSSGTSGTHEQYF. Supplemented by reference TRBV5-1 and TRBJ2-7, the full variable domain reads KAGVTQTPRYLIKTRGQQVTLSCSPISGHRSVSWYQQTPGQGLQFLFEYFSETQRNKGNFPGRFSGRQFSNSRSEMNVSTLELGDSALYLCASSSGTSGTHEQYFGPGTRLTVT.

This clone was counted a single time. The chain recombines TRBV10-2 with TRBJ2-5, with D maybe TRBD2 (6 bases). The V gene's germline CDR1 is WSHSY and CDR2 SAAADI. The CDR3 runs 11 residues. V was trimmed by 7 bases and J by 5 bases, leaving 8 bases between them. CDR3 nucleotide sequence: TGCGCCAGCAAGGGGAGGGAGACCCAGTACTTC. It yields the protein CASKGRETQYF.

The gene calls are TRBV6-5 and TRBJ2-7, with 8 bases lining up with TRBD1. V lost 8 bases to trimming and J lost 3 bases; unmatched junction nucleotides: 12. Germline V lookup: CDR1 MNHEY, CDR2 SVGAGI. CDR3 length: 15 amino acids. CDR3 protein: CASRRKDRAGYEQYF. CDR3 coding DNA: TGTGCCAGCCGCCGGAAGGACAGGGCCGGCTACGAGCAGTACTTC.

The gene calls are TRBV10-3 and TRBJ1-2; D call uncertain. Trimming took 2 bases from V and 0 from J, leaving 10 bases between them. Germline loops: CDR1 ENHRY, CDR2 SYGVKD. The CDR3 has 15 amino acids. CDR3 loop: CAISERTGTNYGYTF. CDR3 DNA: TGTGCCATCAGTGAGCGCACCGGGACTAACTATGGCTACACCTTC.

The V call is TRBV15, the J call TRBJ1-5; the D gene is possibly TRBD1 (6 bases). Germline CDR1 reads LNHNV; CDR2 reads YYDKDF (reference sequence). This CDR3 has 16 amino acids. Between the trimmed V and J ends, which lost 1 base and 0 bases, there was a span of 10 bases. The DNA of the CDR3 is TGTGCCACCAGCAGAGGCGGACAGAATAGCAATCAGCCCCAGCATTTT. The encoded protein is CATSRGGQNSNQPQHF.

This chain connects TRBV9 to TRBJ2-7, with no clear D. The CDR3 has 15 amino acids. V was pared by 5 bases and J by 2 bases, with 17 bases between. Germline CDR1 SGDLS, CDR2 YYNGEE. The CDR3 DNA sequence: TGTGCCAGCAGTTTCCTCCGCTACTCACCCTACGAGCAGTACTTC. Protein product: CASSFLRYSPYEQYF.

The chain's CDR3 is CASSPLAARGAGATDTQYF. The CDR3 region has the DNA TGTGCCAGCTCACCACTTGCCGCCCGAGGGGCGGGAGCCACAGATACGCAGTATTTT. The rearrangement uses TRBV18 and TRBJ2-3, with 7 bases lining up with TRBD2. V was pared by 1 base and J by 2 bases, with 15 bases of the junction left unmatched. Germline V gives CDR1 KGHSH, CDR2 LQKENI. The CDR3 runs to 19 residues.

A single count supports this clone. The chain has TRBV9 and TRBJ2-7; D may match TRBD1 or TRBD2 (6 bases each). Germline loops: CDR1 SGDLS, CDR2 YYNGEE. Trimming took off 2 bases at V and 6 bases at J, with 18 bases between the two ends. The CDR3 is made up of 15 amino acids. CDR3 sequence reads: CASSVRGGSSAEQYF. The CDR3 DNA sequence: TGTGCCAGCAGCGTCCGAGGGGGGAGCTCCGCCGAGCAGTACTTC. The whole variable domain, filled in from reference TRBV9 and TRBJ2-7, reads DSGVTQTPKHLITATGQRVTLRCSPRSGDLSVYWYQQSLDQGLQFLIQYYNGEERAKGNILERFSAQQFPDLHSELNLSSLELGDSALYFCASSVRGGSSAEQYFGPGTRLTVT.

Regarding this clone: With a far larger clone one base away, a read error is the likely cause. The chain uses TRBV4-3 and TRBJ2-5; 8 bases line up with TRBD1. Per the germline V gene, CDR1 is LGHNA and CDR2 is YSLEER. The CDR3 spans 16 residues. Trimming cost V 0 bases and J 5 bases; bases outside gene matches: 8. For the CDR3, the DNA is TGCGCCAGCAGCCAAGAAGCCGGGACAGGCAGTGAGACCCAGTACTTC. This gives the protein CASSQEAGTGSETQYF.

V and J are TRBV28 and TRBJ2-7; 8 bases match TRBD1. V lost 6 bases to trimming and J lost 2 bases; unmatched junction nucleotides: 3. The V gene's germline CDR1 is MDHEN and CDR2 SYDVKM. The CDR3 is made up of 13 amino acids. In DNA, the CDR3 is TGTGCCAGCAGAACCAGGGGGCCCTACGAGCAGTACTTC. Amino acids: CASRTRGPYEQYF.

The rearrangement uses TRBV7-2 and TRBJ2-2; 11 nucleotides match TRBD2. V dropped 3 bases and J dropped 7; count of bases not matched to a gene: 7. CDR1 is SGHTA and CDR2 is FQGNSA in the germline V gene. The CDR3 loop spans 16 amino acids. This CDR3 is CASSFGSGRASGELFF. The CDR3 DNA reads as TGTGCCAGCAGCTTTGGTAGCGGGAGGGCGAGCGGGGAGCTGTTTTTT.

This clone was recorded a few times. This specimen includes other DNA sequences encoding the same CDR3. The chain combines TRBV5-4 with TRBJ2-7, with 7 bases identical to TRBD2. Germline CDR1 is SGHNT and CDR2 is YYREEE (reference sequence). The trim removed 1 base at V and 5 bases at J, leaving 9 bases unmatched. The CDR3 totals 15 residues. Here the CDR3 DNA reads TGTGCCAGCAGCTTGCCGGGCGGGAGAGGTAACGAGCAGTACTTC. This codes for CASSLPGGRGNEQYF.

In the case of this clone: At one boundary the junction diverges from the germline segment, which might be a read error. The chain carries TRBV30 and TRBJ1-2, with no clear D. The CDR3 loop spans 11 amino acids. Germline V gene sequence: CDR1 GTSNPN, CDR2 SVGIG (reference sequence). The CDR3 protein is CAWSVKRGCTF. DNA for the CDR3: TGTGCCTGGAGTGTAAAGCGCGGCTGCACCTTC.

The chain couples TRBV7-2 to TRBJ2-7, with D unclear. CDR3 length: 14 amino acids. Trimming pared 4 bases from V and 3 bases from J, leaving 13 bases between. Germline V gene lookup returns CDR1 SGHTA and CDR2 FQGNSA. CDR3 loop: CASSSNRAVYEQYF. In nucleotides, the CDR3 is TGTGCCAGCAGCTCGAACCGGGCAGTCTACGAGCAGTACTTC. Based on the CDR3 plus reference TRBV7-2 and TRBJ2-7, the full variable domain is GAGVSQSPSNKVTEKGKDVELRCDPISGHTALYWYRQSLGQGLEFLIYFQGNSAPDKSGLPSDRFSAERTGGSVSTLTIQRTQQEDSAVYLCASSSNRAVYEQYFGPGTRLTVT.

The J gene is TRBJ2-3, the V gene TRBV9; no firm D call. The CDR3 has 15 residues. Germline assignment: CDR1 SGDLS and CDR2 YYNGEE. Trimming left V 1 base short and J 0 bases short, with 9 bases between. The chain's CDR3 is CASSVLSLSTDTQYF. The CDR3 DNA sequence: TGTGCCAGCAGCGTATTGTCACTAAGCACAGATACGCAGTATTTT.